The rows below give T cell receptor beta chains drawn from one sample of a study of T cells after yellow fever vaccination. One entry per CDR3 protein results from TCRdb running MiXCR on the 5' RACE reads. The repertoire holds some 420,000 distinct CDR3 sequences, with roughly 20% as singletons. Source: PBMCs, taken before the yellow fever booster vaccination. Source of these receptors: a man between 18 and 29 years old who received the YFV17D yellow fever vaccine. Both conserved end residues are part of each CDR3. D genes are given only for firm matches. Expanded clones are given a class, and other clones once, few, many or no size at all.

D	size	V	length	J	CDR3	DNA
-	few	TRBV12-3/TRBV12-4	14	TRBJ2-5	CASSLGNSQETQYF	TGTGCCAGCAGTTTAGGGAATTCCCAAGAGACCCAGTACTTC
-	many	TRBV20-1	15	TRBJ1-1	CSARDAGAGNTEAFF	TGCAGTGCTAGAGATGCGGGGGCTGGGAACACTGAAGCTTTCTTT
TRBD2	few	TRBV12-3/TRBV12-4	16	TRBJ2-3	CASSPLLADSTDTQYF	TGTGCCAGCAGTCCCCTACTAGCGGACTCCACAGATACGCAGTATTTT
-	-	TRBV12-3/TRBV12-4	15	TRBJ1-1	CASSLVGALGTEAFF	TGTGCCAGCAGTCTCGTAGGGGCCCTGGGGACTGAAGCTTTCTTT
TRBD1	few	TRBV6-5	14	TRBJ2-4	CASSYSGDRDIQYF	TGTGCCAGCAGTTACTCCGGCGACAGGGACATTCAGTACTTC
-	few	TRBV7-9	16	TRBJ2-3	CASSLVRRAGTDTQYF	TGTGCCAGCAGCTTAGTTCGACGAGCCGGGACAGATACGCAGTATTTT
-	-	TRBV29-1	13	TRBJ1-5	CSATWGYNQPQHF	TGCAGCGCCACGTGGGGGTACAATCAGCCCCAGCATTTT
-	few	TRBV5-1	14	TRBJ2-2	CASTDSSNTGELFF	TGCGCCAGCACAGACTCCTCGAACACCGGGGAGCTGTTTTTT
TRBD1	-	TRBV30	13	TRBJ2-1	CAWTQGAGNEQFF	TGTGCCTGGACTCAGGGGGCAGGAAATGAGCAGTTCTTC
-	few	TRBV6-5	15	TRBJ1-1	CASSYGSGRDTEAFF	TGTGCCAGCAGTTACGGGTCGGGAAGGGACACTGAAGCTTTCTTT
TRBD1	few	TRBV6-5	14	TRBJ2-3	CASSRTGTGDTQYF	TGTGCCAGCAGTCGGACAGGAACGGGAGATACGCAGTATTTT
TRBD2	few	TRBV12-3/TRBV12-4	15	TRBJ2-1	CASSSSGAPYNEQFF	TGTGCCAGCAGTTCGAGCGGGGCCCCCTACAATGAGCAGTTCTTC
TRBD1	many	TRBV7-3	13	TRBJ2-1	CASSFGTDNEQFF	TGTGCCAGCAGCTTTGGGACAGACAATGAGCAGTTCTTC
TRBD2	-	TRBV4-3	14	TRBJ2-5	CASSRGLEGETQYF	TGCGCCAGCAGCCGGGGACTAGAGGGAGAGACCCAGTACTTC
-	many	TRBV6-5	14	TRBJ2-3	CASSPGRATDTQYF	TGTGCCAGCTCCCCAGGCCGCGCGACAGATACGCAGTATTTT
-	-	TRBV12-3/TRBV12-4	11	TRBJ2-7	CASTTTRVEYF	TGTGCCAGCACCACTACCAGGGTCGAGTACTTC
-	many	TRBV27	12	TRBJ1-2	CASSDRYYGYTF	TGTGCCAGCAGTGACCGCTACTATGGCTACACCTTC
TRBD2	-	TRBV4-3	16	TRBJ2-3	CASSGPSGVSTDTQYF	TGCGCCAGCAGCGGTCCCAGCGGGGTGAGCACAGATACGCAGTATTTT
-	few	TRBV20-1	10	TRBJ2-3	CSASLDTQYF	TGCAGTGCTAGTCTAGATACGCAGTATTTT
-	-	TRBV14	14	TRBJ2-4	CASSQRDWGNIQYF	TGTGCCAGCAGCCAACGGGACTGGGGAAACATTCAGTACTTC
-	many	TRBV3-1	15	TRBJ1-2	CASSHWTVPGYGYTF	TGTGCCAGCAGCCATTGGACAGTTCCCGGGTATGGCTACACCTTC
-	-	TRBV15	16	TRBJ2-1	CATSREGTSSYNEQFF	TGTGCCACCAGCAGAGAAGGGACCAGCTCCTACAATGAGCAGTTCTTC
-	many	TRBV20-1	13	TRBJ2-3	CSALVGRADTQYF	TGCAGTGCCCTGGTAGGGCGGGCAGATACGCAGTATTTT
-	-	TRBV18	16	TRBJ1-1	CASSPRSVRENTEAFF	TGTGCCAGCTCACCACGGAGCGTAAGGGAGAACACTGAAGCTTTCTTT
TRBD1	many	TRBV5-1	15	TRBJ1-5	CASSQRQGSNQPQHF	TGCGCCAGCAGCCAAAGACAGGGGTCGAATCAGCCCCAGCATTTT
TRBD1	few	TRBV7-2	14	TRBJ1-1	CASSLEGAKTEAFF	TGTGCCAGCAGCTTGGAGGGGGCGAAGACTGAAGCTTTCTTT
TRBD1	-	TRBV4-1	14	TRBJ1-1	CASSQVPRGAEAFF	TGCGCCAGCAGCCAAGTCCCCAGGGGGGCTGAAGCTTTCTTT
-	-	TRBV29-1	16	TRBJ2-1	CSVGARVGLFYNEQFF	TGCAGCGTGGGGGCGAGGGTCGGCCTTTTTTACAATGAGCAGTTCTTC
-	-	TRBV27	13	TRBJ1-6	CASSPARNSPLHF	TGTGCCAGCAGCCCGGCCCGGAATTCACCCCTCCACTTT
-	-	TRBV2	15	TRBJ1-5	CASSDTGTVDQPQHF	TGTGCCAGCAGTGATACTGGGACCGTTGATCAGCCCCAGCATTTT
-	many	TRBV7-2	12	TRBJ1-6	CASSSPWSPLHF	TGTGCCAGCAGCTCTCCGTGGTCACCCCTCCACTTT
TRBD1	-	TRBV14	15	TRBJ1-6	CASSQMTGGASPLHF	TGTGCCAGCAGCCAGATGACAGGGGGAGCTTCACCCCTCCACTTT
-	few	TRBV29-1	14	TRBJ2-3	CSVEGQGFADTQYF	TGCAGCGTTGAGGGTCAGGGGTTTGCAGATACGCAGTATTTT
-	-	TRBV4-1	13	TRBJ2-1	CASSQALDREQFF	TGCGCCAGCAGCCAAGCCCTGGACAGAGAGCAGTTCTTC
-	few	TRBV27	13	TRBJ2-7	CASSLQGFYEQYF	TGTGCCAGCAGCCTACAGGGTTTTTACGAGCAGTACTTC
-	few	TRBV6-2/TRBV6-3	13	TRBJ2-3	CASIGTSTDTQYF	TGTGCCAGCATTGGGACCTCCACAGATACGCAGTATTTT
TRBD1	few	TRBV19	14	TRBJ2-5	CASSTGQFQETQYF	TGTGCCAGTAGTACGGGACAGTTTCAAGAGACCCAGTACTTC
-	few	TRBV25-1	14	TRBJ2-2	CASAGTGDTGELFF	TGTGCCAGTGCGGGAACGGGGGACACCGGGGAGCTGTTTTTT
TRBD2	few	TRBV12-3/TRBV12-4	15	TRBJ2-1	CASSGGGGAPWEQFF	TGTGCCAGCAGTGGAGGCGGGGGGGCCCCGTGGGAGCAGTTCTTC
-	few	TRBV12-3/TRBV12-4	15	TRBJ1-2	CASSFDGRSDYGYTF	TGTGCCAGCAGTTTCGATGGCAGGTCGGACTATGGCTACACCTTC
-	-	TRBV6-5	14	TRBJ1-2	CASSSRNRVDGYTF	TGTGCCAGCAGTTCAAGGAACAGGGTCGATGGCTACACCTTC
TRBD2	many	TRBV7-9	15	TRBJ2-3	CASSFWTSGSDTQYF	TGTGCCAGCAGCTTCTGGACTAGCGGGTCGGATACGCAGTATTTT
-	-	TRBV25-1	16	TRBJ2-2	CASRRTAGAITGELFF	TGTGCCAGCAGGAGAACCGCGGGGGCGATAACCGGGGAGCTGTTTTTT
TRBD2	-	TRBV7-9	19	TRBJ2-3	CASSLELQAGASSTDTQYF	TGTGCCAGCAGCTTAGAACTTCAAGCGGGGGCTTCTAGCACAGATACGCAGTATTTT
TRBD2	few	TRBV7-3	15	TRBJ2-1	CASSLRPGGPNEQFF	TGTGCCAGCAGCCTGAGACCGGGGGGGCCAAATGAGCAGTTCTTC
-	-	TRBV27	15	TRBJ1-5	CASRQIQGSNQPQHF	TGTGCCAGCAGACAAATTCAGGGTAGCAATCAGCCCCAGCATTTT
-	-	TRBV7-9	14	TRBJ1-2	CASSSLGPQVGYTF	TGTGCCAGCAGCTCGCTGGGACCCCAGGTCGGCTACACCTTC
TRBD1	few	TRBV4-1	15	TRBJ1-6	CASSQETGANSPLHF	TGCGCCAGCAGCCAAGAGACAGGGGCAAATTCACCCCTCCACTTT
-	few	TRBV6-5	11	TRBJ2-7	CASSMQGKQYF	TGTGCCAGCAGTATGCAGGGAAAGCAGTACTTC
TRBD1	-	TRBV10-3	14	TRBJ1-2	CAILRQGLNYGYTF	TGTGCCATCCTTCGACAGGGCCTCAACTATGGCTACACCTTC
-	few	TRBV7-2	13	TRBJ2-2	CASSVGIHGELFF	TGTGCCAGCAGCGTAGGAATCCACGGGGAGCTGTTTTTT
TRBD1	few	TRBV24-1	18	TRBJ1-5	CATSDLGYGTGIYQPQHF	TGTGCCACCAGTGATTTAGGTTATGGGACAGGGATTTATCAGCCCCAGCATTTT
TRBD2	-	TRBV9	16	TRBJ2-3	CASPSGESPSTDTQYF	TGTGCCAGCCCTAGCGGGGAGTCGCCTAGCACAGATACGCAGTATTTT
TRBD1	few	TRBV14	15	TRBJ2-2	CASSRTGGYTGELFF	TGTGCCAGCAGCAGGACAGGGGGGTACACCGGGGAGCTGTTTTTT
-	few	TRBV9	15	TRBJ2-1	CASSVAQDRYNEQFF	TGTGCCAGCAGCGTAGCTCAAGACCGATACAATGAGCAGTTCTTC
-	-	TRBV9	14	TRBJ1-2	CASSVVGTAYGYTF	TGTGCCAGCAGCGTAGTGGGGACGGCCTATGGCTACACCTTC
-	few	TRBV3-1	13	TRBJ1-3	CASGGASGNTIYF	TGTGCCAGCGGGGGGGCATCTGGAAACACCATATATTTT
-	many	TRBV12-3/TRBV12-4	12	TRBJ2-5	CASTHASETQYF	TGTGCCAGCACACACGCGTCGGAGACCCAGTACTTC
TRBD1	many	TRBV20-1	13	TRBJ2-1	CSSPDRVGDEQFF	TGCAGTTCGCCTGACAGGGTAGGCGATGAGCAGTTCTTC